Included here is one TCR beta chain sequence, with context. Its antigen is still unknown. This record comes from a study of brain T cells in children with intractable seizures. General study findings and limits: Pre- and post-surgery blood differed in depth, so pre-surgery absences may be undersampling. Viral specificity was inferred only from CDR3 similarity; HCMV serostatus was unknown.

The sequenced cases were selected for having the highest brain T cell transcript signatures. At least one anti-epileptic drug was given before surgery. Clones were sequenced by immunoSEQ multiplex PCR, and TCRdb holds only the in-frame ones, with some missing. This sample yields 60,000 to 85,000 clones, of which about 92% are seen a single time; 1.5% belongs to the top ten. The CDR3 totals 15 residues. Per the germline V gene, CDR1 is SEHNR and CDR2 is FQNEAQ (reference sequence). V lost 5 bases and J 0 bases, leaving 12 bases between the germline ends. The sample was peripheral blood, taken at surgery. The receptor was isolated from a boy in the first two years of life with tuberous sclerosis and intractable seizures. J is TRBJ2-3 and V is TRBV7-9; tentatively, D is TRBD1 (7 bases). The CDR3 DNA follows: TGTGCCAGCAGCCCCCAGGGGGGAAGCACAGATACGCAGTATTTT. Its protein is CASSPQGGSTDTQYF.